The TCR beta chain described here comes from a study of cytomegalovirus exposure and HLA in healthy donors. General observations from the study: It was likely that a cluster of highly shared sequence variants was a sequencing artifact. It was reported that the classifier diagnosed cytomegalovirus status with high specificity and sensitivity in both the original and validation cohorts. Several top significant clusters appeared, in a later analysis, to be linked to common viral pathogens.

Germline V gene data show CDR1 as ENHRY and CDR2 as SYGVKD. V was pared by 4 bases and J by 9 bases, with 14 bases of the junction left unmatched. The CDR3 runs to 15 residues. Worth noting for this clone: Its antigen remains unknown.

Primers for the PCR totalled 60 Vbeta and 13 Jbeta. TCRdb's copy holds only in-frame clones and misses some; the assay was immunoSEQ multiplex PCR. The sample shows 180,000 or so clones, roughly 80% of them seen only once. The source material was PBMCs. The rearrangement links TRBV10-3 to TRBJ2-5, with 7 bases identical to TRBD1. This TCR was sampled from a young woman in good health and CMV-seronegative. In DNA form, the CDR3 reads TGTGCCATCAGTGGGACAGGCCCGACAGAAAGAGCCCAGTACTTC. It yields the protein CAISGTGPTERAQYF.